These 14 T cell receptor beta chains were all obtained from the same sample, sequenced in a study of T cell responses to AZD1222 COVID-19 vaccine. Repertoires were generated with immunoSEQ multiplex PCR, while TCRdb's copy carries only in-frame clones and drops some. The sample has approximately 140,000 clones, roughly 90% seen once. Sequencing was performed on peripheral blood, taken on day 0 of AZD1222 vaccination. The receptor set was obtained from an adult in good health.

The rearrangement links TRBV24-1 to TRBJ2-1; 8 positions agree with TRBD2. The length of the CDR3 is 16 residues. V trimming: 4 bases; J trimming: 5 bases; junction bases outside the gene matches: 9. Germline CDR1 is KGHDR and CDR2 is SFDVKD. The CDR3 DNA reads TGTGCCACCAGTGAGGGGGGACTAGGCTCTAACAATGAGCAGTTCTTC. It codes for CATSEGGLGSNNEQFF.

The chain combines TRBV18 with TRBJ1-1; 7 positions match TRBD1. The CDR3 totals 14 residues. CDR1 KGHSH and CDR2 LQKENI come from the germline V gene. V was clipped by 3 bases and J by 7 bases; unmatched bases: 8. The CDR3 loop is CASSPGTDKGEAFF. CDR3 DNA: TGTGCCAGCTCACCCGGGACAGATAAGGGTGAAGCTTTCTTT.

The chain links TRBV4-1 to TRBJ2-1, with 9 bases matching TRBD1. The CDR3 length is 18 residues. From germline, CDR1 is MGHRA and CDR2 YSYEKL. J lost 1 base, V lost 4 bases, and 11 bases had no gene match. The DNA of the CDR3 is TGCGCCAGCAGCCCCCCCGGACAGGGGTGGCTATCCTACAATGAGCAGTTCTTC. Amino acid sequence: CASSPPGQGWLSYNEQFF.

This chain connects TRBV9 to TRBJ2-1; 9 positions agree with TRBD2. Per the germline V gene, CDR1 is SGDLS and CDR2 is YYNGEE. The CDR3 runs 16 residues. The V segment lost 3 bases and the J segment 6 bases; nucleotides outside the gene matches: 10. The CDR3 nucleotides are TGTGCCAGCAGCGCCCGTTTCGCGGGAGGGATCAATGAGCAGTTCTTC. Its translation is CASSARFAGGINEQFF.

The J gene is TRBJ2-5, the V gene TRBV5-6; 7 bases line up with TRBD2. CDR1 is SGHDT and CDR2 is YYEEEE in the germline V gene. The V and J ends lost 2 bases and 4 bases, in that order; junction bases with no gene match: 2. This CDR3 has 13 residues. CDR3 residues: CASSFGGSETQYF. The CDR3 DNA is TGTGCCAGCAGCTTCGGGGGGTCAGAGACCCAGTACTTC.

The rearrangement links TRBV29-1 to TRBJ2-7; 7 nucleotides line up with TRBD1. Trimming at V came to 7 bases and at J to 7 bases, leaving 16 bases not matched to a gene. Germline CDR1 SQVTM, CDR2 ANQGSEA. The CDR3 contains 14 residues. The CDR3 protein is CSATLTRGTGEQYF. As DNA, the CDR3 is TGCAGCGCGACACTCACCAGGGGGACGGGGGAGCAGTACTTC.

The rearrangement uses TRBV28 and TRBJ2-7; maybe TRBD2 (5 bases). The CDR3 loop spans 15 amino acids. CDR1 is MDHEN, CDR2 SYDVKM, per germline. Trimming left V 4 bases short and J 2 bases short, with 15 bases between. The CDR3 sequence: CASSWAGAETYEQYF. CDR3 nucleotide sequence: TGTGCCAGCAGTTGGGCTGGAGCGGAAACCTACGAGCAGTACTTC.

In its sample, this clone was seen once. CDR3 bases: TGTGCCAGTAGTCCCTCAGGGTACTCACCCCTCCACTTT. Translation gives CASSPSGYSPLHF. This sequence joins TRBV19 and TRBJ1-6; a possible D gene is TRBD1 (5 bases). Germline V gene sequence: CDR1 LNHDA, CDR2 SQIVND (reference sequence). The CDR3 contains 13 residues. Trimming removed 5 bases from V and 10 bases from J, with 12 bases in between.

This clone occurred once. The chain links TRBV7-6 to TRBJ2-7; TRBD2 matches at 10 bases. CDR1 is SGHVS, CDR2 FNYEAQ, per germline. V was clipped by 1 base and J by 5 bases; unmatched bases: 11. This CDR3 region has 17 residues. The CDR3 is CASSLGASGSTVHEQYF. CDR3 in DNA: TGTGCCAGCAGCTTAGGCGCTAGCGGGAGTACGGTCCACGAGCAGTACTTC.

The chain couples TRBV9 to TRBJ1-2; D gene uncertain. Per germline, CDR1 SGDLS and CDR2 YYNGEE. Trimming removed 3 bases from V and 6 bases from J, with 18 bases in between. The CDR3 is 15 residues long. In DNA form, the CDR3 reads TGTGCCAGCAGCGGAGACGGGGTGGTGGGTGATGGCTACACCTTC. Protein: CASSGDGVVGDGYTF.

This clone was recorded only once. This sequence joins TRBV11-3 and TRBJ2-7, with D tentatively TRBD1 (5 bases). Germline loops: CDR1 SGHNT, CDR2 YENEEA. This CDR3 is 13 amino acids long. Trimming shortened V by 5 bases and J by 3 bases, and 11 bases separated the two germline ends. As DNA, the CDR3 is TGTGCCAGCAGCCGACAACAGGACTACGAGCAGTACTTC. It specifies CASSRQQDYEQYF.

The chain joins TRBV15 to TRBJ2-3, with TRBD2 identical over 12 bases. The ends lost 1 base at V and 5 bases at J; junction bases unmatched: 4. This CDR3 is built from 16 residues. CDR1 and CDR2 from the germline V gene are LNHNV and YYDKDF (reference sequence). CDR3 DNA: TGTGCCACCAGCAGAGCGGCTAGCGGGAGGGAAGATACGCAGTATTTT. Translation gives CATSRAASGREDTQYF.

The V call is TRBV19, the J call TRBJ1-1, with a tentative D call TRBD1 (6 bases). CDR3 size: 14 residues. Deletions cut 5 bases from V and 3 bases from J, with 13 bases between. CDR1 and CDR2 from the germline V gene are LNHDA and SQIVND (reference sequence). CDR3 region: CASSFQGTDTEAFF. CDR3 DNA sequence: TGTGCCAGTAGTTTTCAGGGGACGGACACTGAAGCTTTCTTT.

V usage is TRBV19 and J usage is TRBJ2-5, with a weak D call TRBD2 (5 bases). Trimming left V 5 bases short and J 2 bases short, with 9 bases between. Germline V lookup: CDR1 LNHDA, CDR2 SQIVND (reference sequence). This CDR3 comprises 13 residues. The CDR3 protein is CASSPGNQETQYF. For the CDR3, the DNA is TGTGCCAGTAGTCCCGGGAATCAAGAGACCCAGTACTTC. The whole variable domain, remainder taken from reference TRBV19 and TRBJ2-5, is DGGITQSPKYLFRKEGQNVTLSCEQNLNHDAMYWYRQDPGQGLRLIYYSQIVNDFQKGDIAEGYSVSREKKESFPLTVTSAQKNPTAFYLCASSPGNQETQYFGPGTRLLVL.